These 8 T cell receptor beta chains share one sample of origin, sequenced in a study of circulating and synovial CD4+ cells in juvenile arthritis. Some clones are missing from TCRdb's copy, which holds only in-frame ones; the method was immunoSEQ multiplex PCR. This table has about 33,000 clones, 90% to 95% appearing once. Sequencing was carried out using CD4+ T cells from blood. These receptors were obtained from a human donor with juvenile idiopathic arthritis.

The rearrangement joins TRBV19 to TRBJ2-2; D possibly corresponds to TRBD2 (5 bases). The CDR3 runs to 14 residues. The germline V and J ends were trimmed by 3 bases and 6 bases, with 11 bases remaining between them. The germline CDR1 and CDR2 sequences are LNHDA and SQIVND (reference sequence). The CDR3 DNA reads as TGTGCCAGTAGTATCGGGGTGAGGGCCGGGGAGCTGTTTTTT. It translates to CASSIGVRAGELFF.

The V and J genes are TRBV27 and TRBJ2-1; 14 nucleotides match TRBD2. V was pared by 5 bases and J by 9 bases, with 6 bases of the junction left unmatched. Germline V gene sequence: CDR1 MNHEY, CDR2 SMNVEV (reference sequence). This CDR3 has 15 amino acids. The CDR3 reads CASSAGLAGATEQFF. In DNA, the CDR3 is TGTGCCAGCAGTGCGGGACTAGCGGGGGCTACTGAGCAGTTCTTC.

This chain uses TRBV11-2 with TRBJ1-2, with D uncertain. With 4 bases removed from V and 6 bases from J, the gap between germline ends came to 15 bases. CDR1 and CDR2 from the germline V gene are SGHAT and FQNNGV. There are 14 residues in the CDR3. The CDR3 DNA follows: TGTGCCAGCAGCTCGAATTCCCCGATAGATGGCTACACCTTC. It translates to CASSSNSPIDGYTF. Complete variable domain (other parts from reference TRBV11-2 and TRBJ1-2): EAGVAQSPRYKIIEKRQSVAFWCNPISGHATLYWYQQILGQGPKLLIQFQNNGVVDDSQLPKDRFSAERLKGVDSTLKIQPAKLEDSAVYLCASSSNSPIDGYTFGSGTRLTVV.

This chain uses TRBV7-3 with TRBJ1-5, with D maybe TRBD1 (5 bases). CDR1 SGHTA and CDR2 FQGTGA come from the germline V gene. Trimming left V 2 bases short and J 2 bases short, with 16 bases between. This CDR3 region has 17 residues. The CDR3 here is CASSLYTGTGGNQPQHF. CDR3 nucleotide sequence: TGTGCCAGCAGCTTATATACGGGGACTGGAGGCAATCAGCCCCAGCATTTT. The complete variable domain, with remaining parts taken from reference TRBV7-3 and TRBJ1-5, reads GAGVSQTPSNKVTEKGKYVELRCDPISGHTALYWYRQSLGQGPEFLIYFQGTGAADDSGLPNDRFFAVRPEGSVSTLKIQRTERGDSAVYLCASSLYTGTGGNQPQHFGDGTRLSIL.

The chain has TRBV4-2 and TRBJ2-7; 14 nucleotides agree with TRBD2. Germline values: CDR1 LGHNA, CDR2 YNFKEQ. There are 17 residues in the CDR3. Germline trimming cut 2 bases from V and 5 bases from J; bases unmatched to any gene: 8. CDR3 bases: TGTGCCAGCAGCCAAATTGGGACTAGCGGGAGTTTCGACGAGCAGTACTTC. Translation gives CASSQIGTSGSFDEQYF.

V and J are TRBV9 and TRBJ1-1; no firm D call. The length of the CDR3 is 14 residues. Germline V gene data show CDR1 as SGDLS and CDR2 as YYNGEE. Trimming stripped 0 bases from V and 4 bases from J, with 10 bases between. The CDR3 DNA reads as TGTGCCAGCAGCGTAGGAGGAGGCAGCACTGAAGCTTTCTTT. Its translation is CASSVGGGSTEAFF.

CDR3 in DNA: TGTGCCAGCAGCATCAGCGGAGATACGCAGTATTTT. It yields the protein CASSISGDTQYF. The rearrangement links TRBV7-8 to TRBJ2-3, with a possible D match to TRBD2 (5 bases). V dropped 5 bases and J dropped 5 bases, with 8 bases sitting between them. Looked up from germline, CDR1 is SGHVS and CDR2 is FQNEAQ. CDR3 size: 12 residues. Variable domain in full (rest from reference TRBV7-8 and TRBJ2-3): GAGVSQSPRYKVAKRGQDVALRCDPISGHVSLFWYQQALGQGPEFLTYFQNEAQLDKSGLPSDRFFAERPEGSVSTLKIQRTQQEDSAVYLCASSISGDTQYFGPGTRLTVL.

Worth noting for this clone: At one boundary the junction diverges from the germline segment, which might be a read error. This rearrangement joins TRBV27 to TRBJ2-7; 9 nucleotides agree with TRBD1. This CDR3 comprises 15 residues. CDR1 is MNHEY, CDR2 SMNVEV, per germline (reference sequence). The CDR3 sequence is CASSFQGQGSHEQYF. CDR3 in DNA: TGTGCCAGCAGTTTCCAGGGACAGGGCTCCCACGAGCAGTACTTC.